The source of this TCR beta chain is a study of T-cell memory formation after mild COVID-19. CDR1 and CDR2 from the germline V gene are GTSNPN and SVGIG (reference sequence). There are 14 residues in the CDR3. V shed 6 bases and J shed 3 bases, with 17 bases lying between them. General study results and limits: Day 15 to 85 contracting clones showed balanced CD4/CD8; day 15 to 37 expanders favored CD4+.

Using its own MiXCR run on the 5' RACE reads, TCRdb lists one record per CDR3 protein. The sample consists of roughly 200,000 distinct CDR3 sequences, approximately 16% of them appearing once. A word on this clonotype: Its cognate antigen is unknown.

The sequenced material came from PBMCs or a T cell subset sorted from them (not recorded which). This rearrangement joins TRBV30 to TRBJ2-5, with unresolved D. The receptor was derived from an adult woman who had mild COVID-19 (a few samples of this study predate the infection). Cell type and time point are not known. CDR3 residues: CACPAGRSEETQYF. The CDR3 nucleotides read TGTGCCTGCCCCGCCGGCAGGTCCGAAGAGACCCAGTACTTC.